This T cell receptor (beta chain) was identified in a study of T cell responses to AZD1222 COVID-19 vaccine. Points from the study as a whole: Repertoires were obtained only post-peak T cell response. The study identified only five to seven AZD1222 recipients as seropositive at baseline. Researchers report vaccine-associated CD4 TCRs spanning spike, with dominance at 160-218 and 743-854.

On this clone: Its cognate antigen is unknown.

This table comes from immunoSEQ multiplex PCR, and its TCRdb copy is limited to in-frame clones, with some not included. The sample lists more than 120,000 clones, around 84% seen once, with about 5% in the top ten. The length of the CDR3 is 15 residues. CDR1 SEHNR and CDR2 FQNEAQ come from the germline V gene (reference sequence). With V trimmed by 3 bases and J by 2 bases, 4 bases remained unmatched. Analysis merged second doses at about 4 or about 12 weeks. The sample consisted of peripheral blood, taken 28 days after the second AZD1222 dose. The receptor was isolated from an adult who received the AZD1222 COVID-19 vaccine. The V gene is TRBV7-9, the J gene TRBJ2-7, with 10 bases matching TRBD2. The DNA of the CDR3 is TGTGCCAGCAGCTTCCTAGCGGGGGAGACCTACGAGCAGTACTTC. It codes for CASSFLAGETYEQYF.